This entry concerns a single TCR beta chain. The data are from a study of T-cell memory formation after mild COVID-19. This CDR3 has 18 amino acids. Germline lookup yields CDR1 MNHEY and CDR2 SVGAGI. With 5 bases clipped from V and 9 bases from J, the junction kept 20 bases outside the gene matches. TCRdb re-derived calls from the 5' RACE reads in MiXCR, one entry per CDR3 protein. The data hold fewer than 250,000 distinct CDR3 sequences, with roughly 27% observed a single time. The sample consisted of PBMCs or a T cell subset sorted from them (not recorded which). The chain links TRBV6-5 to TRBJ2-7, with 12 nucleotides matching TRBD2. The receptor's source is an adult woman who had mild COVID-19 (a few samples of this study predate the infection). Cell type and time point are not known. CDR3 bases: TGTGCCAGCAGTCCCCGACAGCTACTAGCGGGAGGAGGAGGTGGGCAGTACTTC. It encodes CASSPRQLLAGGGGGQYF.